What follows are 10 T cell receptor beta chains derived from one specimen sequenced in a study of shared clonotypes between healthy human individuals. TCRdb keeps only in-frame clones here, not all; method: immunoSEQ multiplex PCR. The sample holds roughly 700,000 clones; about 74% are singletons and the top ten take 1.7%. The sequenced material came from memory CD4+ T cells sorted from blood. The subset denotes: CD45RA-negative fraction. All receptors derive from a woman between 25 and 40 years old in good health.

This clone was seen a few times. The chain couples TRBV12-5 to TRBJ1-1, with TRBD1 matching over 10 bases. The CDR3 spans 16 residues. The germline gives CDR1 LGHNT, CDR2 FRNRAP. Germline trimming cut 5 bases from V and 3 bases from J; bases unmatched to any gene: 9. CDR3 sequence: CASGADRGLGDTEAFF. DNA of the CDR3: TGTGCTAGTGGTGCAGACAGGGGGCTAGGGGACACTGAAGCTTTCTTT.

The rearrangement uses TRBV10-1 and TRBJ2-6; 8 bases match TRBD1. Per germline, CDR1 WNHNN and CDR2 SYGVQD (reference sequence). This CDR3 contains 16 residues. V dropped 3 bases and J dropped 0; count of bases not matched to a gene: 1. Written as DNA, the CDR3 is TGCGCCAGCAGTGATACAGGGGGCTCTGGGGCCAACGTCCTGACTTTC. It yields the protein CASSDTGGSGANVLTF.

In its sample, this clone was seen a few times. J is TRBJ2-1 and V is TRBV5-1, with TRBD2 identical over 13 bases. The germline CDR1 and CDR2 sequences are SGHRS and YFSETQ. Trimming cost V 0 bases and J 6 bases; bases outside gene matches: 3. This CDR3 has 16 amino acids. The CDR3 loop reads CASSLDGLAGVNEQFF. The CDR3 DNA sequence: TGCGCCAGCAGCTTGGATGGACTAGCGGGAGTCAATGAGCAGTTCTTC. Using reference TRBV5-1 and TRBJ2-1 for the parts outside the CDR3, the full variable domain is KAGVTQTPRYLIKTRGQQVTLSCSPISGHRSVSWYQQTPGQGLQFLFEYFSETQRNKGNFPGRFSGRQFSNSRSEMNVSTLELGDSALYLCASSLDGLAGVNEQFFGPGTRLTVL.

This clone was found many times. Other DNA sequences within the sample encode an identical CDR3. This rearrangement joins TRBV30 to TRBJ2-2; D unresolved. Trimming shortened V by 0 bases and J by 6 bases, and 8 bases separated the two germline ends. CDR1 and CDR2 (germline): GTSNPN, SVGIG (reference sequence). The CDR3 runs 13 residues. CDR3 sequence (DNA): TGTGCCTGGAGTGTTTTAGGTTCCGGGGAGCTGTTTTTT. It yields the protein CAWSVLGSGELFF.

This chain uses TRBV27 with TRBJ1-5, with D perhaps TRBD1 (5 bases). The germline V and J ends were trimmed by 5 bases and 5 bases, with 13 bases remaining between them. The V gene's germline CDR1 is MNHEY and CDR2 SMNVEV (reference sequence). This CDR3 spans 14 amino acids. As DNA, the CDR3 is TGTGCCAGCAGTCCCCGCGGGGGTTATCAGCCCCAGCATTTT. Protein sequence: CASSPRGGYQPQHF.

Note on this clone: Other nucleotide sequences in the sample specify the same CDR3. The chain is built from TRBV11-2 and TRBJ1-5; unclear D gene. This CDR3 contains 14 residues. The V end lost 1 base, the J end lost 2 bases, and 6 bases lay between the germline ends. CDR1 and CDR2 from the germline V gene are SGHAT and FQNNGV. The CDR3 DNA reads TGTGCCAGCAGCTTAGGCGGAGGCAATCAGCCCCAGCATTTT. Its protein product is CASSLGGGNQPQHF.

The chain recombines TRBV15 with TRBJ2-2; D is ambiguous. CDR1 and CDR2 from the germline V gene are LNHNV and YYDKDF (reference sequence). The CDR3 sequence is 12 residues long. V was clipped by 3 bases and J by 9 bases, with 8 bases between them. CDR3 DNA sequence: TGTGCCACCAGCAGTAATTATAGGGAGCTGTTTTTT. It is translated as CATSSNYRELFF. Using reference TRBV15 and TRBJ2-2 for the parts outside the CDR3, the full variable domain is DAMVIQNPRYQVTQFGKPVTLSCSQTLNHNVMYWYQQKSSQAPKLLFHYYDKDFNNEADTPDNFQSRRPNTSFCFLDIRSPGLGDTAMYLCATSSNYRELFFGEGSRLTVL.

The chain recombines TRBV6-1 with TRBJ2-7, with TRBD1 matching 9 bases. CDR3 length: 15 residues. The germline V gene has CDR1 MNHNS and CDR2 SASEGT. J lost 4 bases, V lost 2 bases, and 6 bases had no gene match. The CDR3: CASSEYRQGGYEQYF. The CDR3 DNA follows: TGTGCCAGCAGTGAATATAGACAGGGGGGATACGAGCAGTACTTC.

The chain employs TRBV11-2 and TRBJ1-2; TRBD1 might be the D (6 bases). With 1 base removed from V and 6 bases from J, the gap between germline ends came to 15 bases. Germline lookup yields CDR1 SGHAT and CDR2 FQNNGV. The CDR3 is 15 residues long. DNA of the CDR3: TGTGCCAGCAGCTTAGTTGCCAGGGGAGTTGATGGCTACACCTTC. This encodes CASSLVARGVDGYTF.

The CDR3 reads CASRRITNTGELFF. The CDR3, as DNA: TGTGCCAGCAGACGGATCACGAACACCGGGGAGCTGTTTTTT. The chain combines TRBV27 with TRBJ2-2; D ambiguous. There are 14 residues in the CDR3. Trimming removed 6 bases from V and 0 bases from J, with 8 bases in between. Germline V gene lookup returns CDR1 MNHEY and CDR2 SMNVEV (reference sequence).